Shown below are 28 T cell receptor beta chains from a single sample sequenced in a study of cytomegalovirus exposure and HLA in healthy donors. A multiplex PCR was run with 60 Vbeta primers and 13 Jbeta primers. Here immunoSEQ multiplex PCR was the method, and the copy in TCRdb shows in-frame clones only, minus some. The sample records 170,000 or so clones, around 80% being singletons. The sequenced material came from PBMCs. The origin of the receptors is a male donor in good health and CMV-seropositive.

The rearrangement joins TRBV7-2 to TRBJ2-5; 7 bases agree with TRBD1. V lost 4 bases, J lost 5 bases, and 7 bases stayed unmatched. This CDR3 is built from 14 residues. Germline loops: CDR1 SGHTA, CDR2 FQGNSA. CDR3 region: CASSSDRAAETQYF. In DNA, the CDR3 is TGTGCCAGCAGCTCAGACAGGGCTGCGGAGACCCAGTACTTC. Using reference TRBV7-2 and TRBJ2-5 for the parts outside the CDR3, the full variable domain is GAGVSQSPSNKVTEKGKDVELRCDPISGHTALYWYRQSLGQGLEFLIYFQGNSAPDKSGLPSDRFSAERTGGSVSTLTIQRTQQEDSAVYLCASSSDRAAETQYFGPGTRLLVL.

This chain uses TRBV30 with TRBJ1-1; D is undetermined. This CDR3 region has 11 residues. V shed 7 bases and J shed 2 bases, with 8 bases lying between them. Germline lookup yields CDR1 GTSNPN and CDR2 SVGIG (reference sequence). The CDR3 DNA reads as TGTGCCTCGGGTCAAAACACTGAAGCTTTCTTT. This gives the protein CASGQNTEAFF.

The chain is built from TRBV27 and TRBJ2-1; the match to TRBD2 covers 16 bases. J gave up 15 bases and V 3 bases, and 11 bases lay outside the gene matches. Germline CDR1 reads MNHEY; CDR2 reads SMNVEV (reference sequence). CDR3 size: 16 residues. The DNA of the CDR3 is TGTGCCAGCAGTTTGATCGGTGGGACTAGCGGGAGGGAATTGTTCTTC. It yields the protein CASSLIGGTSGRELFF.

Only a few counts were recorded for this clone. This chain uses TRBV5-8 with TRBJ1-5; D unclear. With 1 base removed from V and 2 bases from J, the gap between germline ends came to 4 bases. CDR1 is SGHTS and CDR2 is YDEGEE in the germline V gene. This CDR3 has 13 amino acids. The CDR3 DNA sequence: TGTGCCAGCAGCTTGACGGGCAATCAGCCCCAGCATTTT. This sequence encodes CASSLTGNQPQHF.

This clone has a single count. The chain links TRBV5-5 to TRBJ2-3, with D perhaps matching TRBD2 (5 bases). The CDR3 is made up of 15 amino acids. Trimming took off 1 base at V and 2 bases at J, with 11 bases between the two ends. The germline V gene has CDR1 SGHKS and CDR2 YYEKEE (reference sequence). The CDR3 protein is CASSLLATNTDTQYF. In DNA form, the CDR3 reads TGTGCCAGCAGCTTGTTAGCGACCAACACAGATACGCAGTATTTT.

This sequence joins TRBV5-6 and TRBJ1-2; possibly TRBD1 for D (5 bases). Germline V gene data show CDR1 as SGHDT and CDR2 as YYEEEE. The length of the CDR3 is 13 residues. V was trimmed by 2 bases and J by 8 bases, leaving 13 bases between them. CDR3 in amino acids: CASSFPGGRGYTF. The CDR3 nucleotides are TGTGCCAGCAGCTTCCCCGGGGGTAGGGGCTACACCTTC.

The CDR3 is CASSQAINYGYTF. CDR3 DNA sequence: TGCGCCAGCAGCCAAGCTATTAACTATGGCTACACCTTC. The rearrangement links TRBV4-1 to TRBJ1-2; D uncertain. This CDR3 spans 13 amino acids. V lost 1 base to trimming and J lost 1 base, with 4 bases between them. Germline V gene sequence: CDR1 MGHRA, CDR2 YSYEKL.

In this sample, this clone turned up a few times. The rearrangement joins TRBV18 to TRBJ2-3; 7 nucleotides align to TRBD2. The V segment lost 6 bases and the J segment 4 bases; nucleotides outside the gene matches: 7. The V gene's germline CDR1 is KGHSH and CDR2 LQKENI. The CDR3 sequence is 14 residues long. The CDR3 DNA reads TGTGCCAGCTCTCGGGCGGGAGTAGCAGATACGCAGTATTTT. Its protein product is CASSRAGVADTQYF.

V is TRBV7-2 and J is TRBJ2-1; 10 positions agree with TRBD1. Looked up from germline, CDR1 is SGHTA and CDR2 is FQGNSA. J gave up 6 bases and V 5 bases, and 16 bases lay outside the gene matches. The CDR3 consists of 18 residues. The DNA of the CDR3 is TGTGCCAGCAGCATACTTTTACCGGGGACAGGGGTCGGCAATGAGCAGTTCTTC. Protein sequence: CASSILLPGTGVGNEQFF.

The rearrangement links TRBV11-3 to TRBJ2-3, with TRBD1 identical over 11 bases. The CDR3 consists of 20 residues. V shed 5 bases and J 5 bases; nucleotides not matched to a gene: 21. Germline loops: CDR1 SGHNT, CDR2 YENEEA. CDR3 loop: CASSSLVGISGTGGRDTQYF. The CDR3 DNA reads as TGTGCCAGCAGCAGCTTAGTTGGAATTAGCGGGACAGGGGGGAGAGATACGCAGTATTTT.

Concerning this clone itself: A junction end diverges from the germline sequence, so it may reflect a read error. This sequence joins TRBV7-7 and TRBJ2-1, with D uncertain. The CDR3 spans 13 residues. Germline loops: CDR1 SSHAT, CDR2 FNYEAQ (reference sequence). The CDR3 sequence: CASSLAPGNEQFF. CDR3 bases: TGTGCTAGCAGCTTAGCACCGGGCAATGAGCAGTTCTTC.

The chain uses TRBV11-1 and TRBJ2-3; a possible D gene is TRBD1 (5 bases). Germline CDR1 is SGHAT and CDR2 is FQDESV (reference sequence). The CDR3 covers 15 residues. V was pared by 5 bases and J by 3 bases, with 15 bases between. CDR3 amino acids: CASSGAGLGTDTQYF. The CDR3 coding sequence is TGTGCCAGCAGCGGAGCAGGGCTGGGGACAGATACGCAGTATTTT.

This clone has a single count. The chain has TRBV10-3 and TRBJ2-5; 9 bases match TRBD1. This CDR3 region has 13 residues. Germline lookup yields CDR1 ENHRY and CDR2 SYGVKD. The ends lost 2 bases at V and 5 bases at J; junction bases unmatched: 0. CDR3 bases: TGTGCCATCAGTGAGGGGACAGGGGAGACCCAGTACTTC. This translates into CAISEGTGETQYF.

This clone was seen a few times. The rearrangement joins TRBV9 to TRBJ2-3; 8 nucleotides agree with TRBD2. There are 14 residues in the CDR3. Germline V CDR1 and CDR2: SGDLS, YYNGEE. The V and J ends lost 7 bases and 0 bases, in that order; junction bases with no gene match: 4. CDR3 sequence: CASGSGRSTDTQYF. In DNA form, the CDR3 reads TGTGCCAGCGGAAGCGGGAGAAGCACAGATACGCAGTATTTT.

This sequence joins TRBV6-5 and TRBJ2-7, with 11 bases fitting TRBD2. V was clipped by 0 bases and J by 7 bases; unmatched bases: 2. The CDR3 is made up of 14 amino acids. Per germline, CDR1 MNHEY and CDR2 SVGAGI. The DNA for the CDR3 is TGTGCCAGCAGTTACTCCCGACTAGCGGGAGAGCAGTACTTC. Translation: CASSYSRLAGEQYF.

The chain links TRBV7-9 to TRBJ2-1, with TRBD2 matching 12 bases. Germline-derived CDR1 and CDR2 are SEHNR and FQNEAQ (reference sequence). The CDR3 is 15 residues long. V lost 5 bases, J lost 5 bases, and 4 bases stayed unmatched. CDR3 bases: TGTGCCAGCAGCCGACTAGCGGGAGTGAACAATGAGCAGTTCTTC. This sequence encodes CASSRLAGVNNEQFF.

This chain uses TRBV2 with TRBJ2-1; a possible D gene is TRBD1 (6 bases). The CDR3 loop spans 13 amino acids. Trimming removed 6 bases at V and 7 bases at J, with 13 bases between. Germline assignment: CDR1 SNHLY and CDR2 FYNNEI. CDR3 nucleotides: TGTGCCAGCAGCGCAGGGGTTCTAAATGAGCAGTTCTTC. Translated: CASSAGVLNEQFF. The full variable domain, with the rest looked up from reference TRBV2 and TRBJ2-1, is EPEVTQTPSHQVTQMGQEVILRCVPISNHLYFYWYRQILGQKVEFLVSFYNNEISEKSEIFDDQFSVERPDGSNFTLKIRSTKLEDSAMYFCASSAGVLNEQFFGPGTRLTVL.

This chain joins TRBV2 and TRBJ2-5; TRBD2 is a possible D gene (7 bases). V lost 2 bases and J lost 5, with 12 bases in between. The CDR3 length is 14 residues. Germline V gene data show CDR1 as SNHLY and CDR2 as FYNNEI. The CDR3 spells CASSERGRGETQYF. The CDR3 bases are TGTGCCAGCAGTGAACGAGGGAGGGGGGAGACCCAGTACTTC.

The chain recombines TRBV7-8 with TRBJ1-5; TRBD1 might be the D (5 bases). V gave up 6 bases and J gave up 6 bases, with 15 bases separating them. This CDR3 has 14 residues. Germline values: CDR1 SGHVS, CDR2 FQNEAQ. CDR3 sequence (DNA): TGTGCCAGCAGAGAGCGGGGGGTCGGTCAGCCCCAGCATTTT. Encoded protein: CASRERGVGQPQHF.

This clone has just one count. The chain employs TRBV5-5 and TRBJ2-7, with TRBD2 matching 7 bases. Germline loops: CDR1 SGHKS, CDR2 YYEKEE (reference sequence). CDR3 length: 15 amino acids. V was pared by 0 bases and J by 0 bases, with 3 bases of the junction left unmatched. CDR3 amino acids: CASSLARTSSYEQYF. Here the CDR3 DNA reads TGTGCCAGCAGCTTGGCCCGGACTAGCTCCTACGAGCAGTACTTC.

The chain couples TRBV30 to TRBJ2-1; TRBD2 might be the D (5 bases). This CDR3 has 12 amino acids. The germline gives CDR1 GTSNPN, CDR2 SVGIG (reference sequence). The germline V and J ends were trimmed by 4 bases and 7 bases, with 11 bases remaining between them. The CDR3 here is CAWKPGWNEQFF. The CDR3 DNA is TGTGCCTGGAAACCGGGGTGGAATGAGCAGTTCTTC.

The chain uses TRBV7-2 and TRBJ1-2, with D perhaps TRBD1 (5 bases). The CDR3 extends over 15 amino acids. V lost 5 bases to trimming and J lost 2 bases, with 15 bases between them. Germline-derived CDR1 and CDR2 are SGHTA and FQGNSA. CDR3 DNA: TGTGCCAGCAGCGATACCGCTGACAGAAACTATGGCTACACCTTC. Translating gives CASSDTADRNYGYTF.

The rearrangement joins TRBV28 to TRBJ2-2, with 9 positions matching TRBD1. Trimming removed 8 bases from V and 8 bases from J; junction bases left unmatched: 18. The germline V gene has CDR1 MDHEN and CDR2 SYDVKM. CDR3 size: 17 residues. CDR3 bases: TGTGCCAGCGGTTCGGGGACAGGGTTAAAGGGGAAGGGGGAGCTGTTTTTT. Translation: CASGSGTGLKGKGELFF.

The rearrangement uses TRBV5-1 and TRBJ1-2; 11 nucleotides agree with TRBD1. V gave up 0 bases and J gave up 7 bases; unmatched junction bases: 5. Per the germline V gene, CDR1 is SGHRS and CDR2 is YFSETQ. This CDR3 has 15 residues. Here the CDR3 DNA reads TGCGCCAGCAGCTTGGAGGGACAGGGGGTTCGTGGCTACACCTTC. It translates to CASSLEGQGVRGYTF.

The genes are TRBV7-9 and TRBJ2-1, with 11 bases that match TRBD2. This CDR3 is 16 amino acids long. Unmatched junction bases numbered 4, after V lost 0 bases and J lost 6 bases. Germline loops: CDR1 SEHNR, CDR2 FQNEAQ (reference sequence). In nucleotides, the CDR3 is TGTGCCAGCAGCTTAGCTAGCGGGAGGGCATCCAATGAGCAGTTCTTC. It specifies CASSLASGRASNEQFF.

The chain recombines TRBV19 with TRBJ2-1, with 7 nucleotides matching TRBD1. Per the germline V gene, CDR1 is LNHDA and CDR2 is SQIVND (reference sequence). Unmatched junction bases numbered 9, after V lost 4 bases and J lost 3 bases. The CDR3 has 16 residues. Here the CDR3 reads CASSTPDRILYNEQFF. As DNA, the CDR3 is TGTGCCAGTAGTACCCCGGACAGGATCCTCTACAATGAGCAGTTCTTC.

The V gene is TRBV28, the J gene TRBJ2-1; 8 bases are a match to TRBD1. The CDR3 consists of 15 residues. V shed 5 bases, J shed 6 bases, and the junction held 9 bases outside the gene matches. CDR1 and CDR2 (germline): MDHEN, SYDVKM. This CDR3 reads CASSRTGPGSNEQFF. The DNA of the CDR3 is TGTGCCAGCAGTCGGACAGGGCCGGGTTCCAATGAGCAGTTCTTC.

The chain uses TRBV11-2 and TRBJ2-7; 8 nucleotides match TRBD2. Germline CDR1 is SGHAT and CDR2 is FQNNGV. With V trimmed by 4 bases and J by 6 bases, 8 bases remained unmatched. CDR3 size: 14 residues. The CDR3 sequence is CASSWGGLAPEQYF. In DNA form, the CDR3 reads TGTGCCAGCAGCTGGGGAGGACTAGCTCCCGAGCAGTACTTC. The variable domain in full, completed from reference TRBV11-2 and TRBJ2-7, reads EAGVAQSPRYKIIEKRQSVAFWCNPISGHATLYWYQQILGQGPKLLIQFQNNGVVDDSQLPKDRFSAERLKGVDSTLKIQPAKLEDSAVYLCASSWGGLAPEQYFGPGTRLTVT.